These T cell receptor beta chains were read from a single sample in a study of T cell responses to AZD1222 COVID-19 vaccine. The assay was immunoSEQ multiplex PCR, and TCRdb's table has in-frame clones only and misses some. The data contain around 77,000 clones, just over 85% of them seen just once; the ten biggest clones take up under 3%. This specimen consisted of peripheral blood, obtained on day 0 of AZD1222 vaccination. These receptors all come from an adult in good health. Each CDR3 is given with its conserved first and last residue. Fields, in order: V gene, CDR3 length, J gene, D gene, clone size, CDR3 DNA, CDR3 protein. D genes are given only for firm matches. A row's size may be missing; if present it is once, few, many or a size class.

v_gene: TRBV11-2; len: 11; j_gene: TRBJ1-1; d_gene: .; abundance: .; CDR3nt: TGTGCCAGCAGCTTTGGTGCTGAAGCTTTCTTT; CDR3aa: CASSFGAEAFF
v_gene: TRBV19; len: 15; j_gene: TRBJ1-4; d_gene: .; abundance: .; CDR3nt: TGTGCCAGTAAGGAAGGTCCTGGGGCTAATGAAAAACTGTTTTTT; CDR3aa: CASKEGPGANEKLFF
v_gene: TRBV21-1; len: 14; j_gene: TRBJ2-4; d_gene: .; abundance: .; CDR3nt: TGTGCCAGCAGCAATGGGGCAGCGGGGGGGATTCAGTACTTC; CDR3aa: CASSNGAAGGIQYF
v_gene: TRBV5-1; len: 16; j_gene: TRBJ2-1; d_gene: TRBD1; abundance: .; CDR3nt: TGCGCCAGCAGCCATGGACAGGCCAGCTCCTACAATGAGCAGTTCTTC; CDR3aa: CASSHGQASSYNEQFF
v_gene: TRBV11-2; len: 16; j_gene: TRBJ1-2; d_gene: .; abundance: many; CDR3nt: TGTGCCAGCAGCTCAGATGTGGCAGGCGGTAACTATGGCTACACCTTC; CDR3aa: CASSSDVAGGNYGYTF
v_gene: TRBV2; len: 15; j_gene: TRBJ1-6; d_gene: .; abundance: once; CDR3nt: TGTGCCAGCAGTGAACTAGGGGGAGATAATTCACCCCTCCACTTT; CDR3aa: CASSELGGDNSPLHF
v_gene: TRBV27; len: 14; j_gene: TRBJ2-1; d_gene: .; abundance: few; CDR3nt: TGTGCCAGCAGTTTCGGACCCCGCTACAATGAGCAGTTCTTC; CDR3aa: CASSFGPRYNEQFF
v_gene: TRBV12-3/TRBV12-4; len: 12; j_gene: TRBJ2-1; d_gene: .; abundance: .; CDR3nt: TGTGCCAGCGGGCGCTCCTACAATGAGCAGTTCTTC; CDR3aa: CASGRSYNEQFF
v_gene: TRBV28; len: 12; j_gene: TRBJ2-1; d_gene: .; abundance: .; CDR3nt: TGTGCCAGCAGTTTAGCCCGGGACCATCAGTTCTTC; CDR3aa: CASSLARDHQFF
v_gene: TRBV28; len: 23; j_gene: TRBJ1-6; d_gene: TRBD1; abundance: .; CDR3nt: TGTGCCAGCAGTTCTTACTCCTACAACAGGGGGCAGGGGTCGAGCTCCTATAATTCACCCCTCCACTTT; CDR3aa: CASSSYSYNRGQGSSSYNSPLHF
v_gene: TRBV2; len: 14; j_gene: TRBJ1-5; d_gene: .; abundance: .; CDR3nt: TGTGCCAGCAGCTACAGGAGGGGCAATCAGCCCCAGCATTTT; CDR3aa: CASSYRRGNQPQHF
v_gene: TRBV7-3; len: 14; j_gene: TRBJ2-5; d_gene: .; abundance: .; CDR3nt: TGTGCCAGCAGCTTAATGAGGGGATCAGAGACCCAGTACTTC; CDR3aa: CASSLMRGSETQYF
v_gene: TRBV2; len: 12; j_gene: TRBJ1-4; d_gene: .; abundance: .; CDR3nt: TGTGCCAGCAACCGGAGAGAGGAAAAACTGTTTTTT; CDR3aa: CASNRREEKLFF
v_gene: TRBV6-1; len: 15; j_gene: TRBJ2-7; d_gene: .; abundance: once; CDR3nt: TGTGCCAGCAGTGAAGGCAGCGTAGGGTCCTACGAGCAGTACTTC; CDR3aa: CASSEGSVGSYEQYF
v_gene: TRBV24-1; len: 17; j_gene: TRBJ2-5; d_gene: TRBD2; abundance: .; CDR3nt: TGTGCCACCAGTGATTTTAGACTAGCGGGGAACCAAGAGACCCAGTACTTC; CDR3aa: CATSDFRLAGNQETQYF
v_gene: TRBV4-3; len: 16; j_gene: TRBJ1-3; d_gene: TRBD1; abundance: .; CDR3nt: TGCGCCAGCAGCCCCCGACAGGGGGAAGCTGGAAACACCATATATTTT; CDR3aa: CASSPRQGEAGNTIYF
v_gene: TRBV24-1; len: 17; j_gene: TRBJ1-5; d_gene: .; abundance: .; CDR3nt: TGTGCCACCAGTGATGGGACGGACACTTTTAGCAATCAGCCCCAGCATTTT; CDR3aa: CATSDGTDTFSNQPQHF
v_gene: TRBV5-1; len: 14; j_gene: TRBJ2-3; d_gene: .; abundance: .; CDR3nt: TGCGCCAGCAGCTTGGAAGCCCATGCAGATACGCAGTATTTT; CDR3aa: CASSLEAHADTQYF
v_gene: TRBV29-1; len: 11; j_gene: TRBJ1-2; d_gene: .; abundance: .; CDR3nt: TGCAGCGTTGTTACAGGGAGTGGCTACACCTTC; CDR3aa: CSVVTGSGYTF
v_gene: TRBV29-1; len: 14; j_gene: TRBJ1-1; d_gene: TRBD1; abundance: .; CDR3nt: TGCAGCGTAGCGGGACAGGGTTTGGGCACTGAAGCTTTCTTT; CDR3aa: CSVAGQGLGTEAFF
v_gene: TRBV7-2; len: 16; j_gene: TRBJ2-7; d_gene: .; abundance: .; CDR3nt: TGTGCCAGCAGTTCCGCCCCCCCGACCCTTACCTACGAGCAGTACTTC; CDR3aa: CASSSAPPTLTYEQYF
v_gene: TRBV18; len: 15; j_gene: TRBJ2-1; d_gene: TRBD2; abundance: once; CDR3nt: TGTGCCAGCTCCGAGACTAGCGGGAGGGGTAATGAGCAGTTCTTC; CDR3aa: CASSETSGRGNEQFF
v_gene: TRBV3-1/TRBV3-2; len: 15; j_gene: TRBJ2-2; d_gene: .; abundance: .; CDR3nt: TGTGCCAGCAGCCAAGATTCAGGGCCCACCGGGGAGCTGTTTTTT; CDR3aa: CASSQDSGPTGELFF
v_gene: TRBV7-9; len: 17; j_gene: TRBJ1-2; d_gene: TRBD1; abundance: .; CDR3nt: TGTGCCAGCAGCTTAGTACGGGGGACAGGGGAGGACTATGGCTACACCTTC; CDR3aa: CASSLVRGTGEDYGYTF
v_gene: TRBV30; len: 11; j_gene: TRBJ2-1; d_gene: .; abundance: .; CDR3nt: TGTGCCTGGATACGCTACAATGAGCAGTTCTTC; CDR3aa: CAWIRYNEQFF
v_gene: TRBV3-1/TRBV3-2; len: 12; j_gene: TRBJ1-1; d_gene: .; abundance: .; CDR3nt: TGTGCCAGCAGCCAAGCCGGCACTGAAGCTTTCTTT; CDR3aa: CASSQAGTEAFF
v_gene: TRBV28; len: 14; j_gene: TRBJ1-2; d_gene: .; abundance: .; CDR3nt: TGTGCCAGCAGTTTATTGCTAGGCTTCTATGGCTACACCTTC; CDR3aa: CASSLLLGFYGYTF
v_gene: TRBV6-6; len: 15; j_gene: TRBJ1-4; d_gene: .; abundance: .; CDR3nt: TGTGCCAGCAGTTACTCAGGGGCGGGGGGTGAAAAACTGTTTTTT; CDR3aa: CASSYSGAGGEKLFF
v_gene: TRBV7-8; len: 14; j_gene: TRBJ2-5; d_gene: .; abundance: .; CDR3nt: TGTGCCAGCAGCTTAAGCGGGGCAGGGGCGACCCAGTACTTC; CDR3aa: CASSLSGAGATQYF
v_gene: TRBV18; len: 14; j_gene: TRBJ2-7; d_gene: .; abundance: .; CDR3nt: TGTGCCAGCTCTTACCAGGGTGCGGCCTACGAGCAGTACTTC; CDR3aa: CASSYQGAAYEQYF
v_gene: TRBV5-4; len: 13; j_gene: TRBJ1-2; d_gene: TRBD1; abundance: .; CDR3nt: TGTGCCAGCAGCTTGACAGGGGACGACGGCTACACCTTC; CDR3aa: CASSLTGDDGYTF
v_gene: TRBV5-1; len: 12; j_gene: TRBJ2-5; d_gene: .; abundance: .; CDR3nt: TGCGCCAGCAACTCAGGGGTGGAGACCCAGTACTTC; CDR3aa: CASNSGVETQYF
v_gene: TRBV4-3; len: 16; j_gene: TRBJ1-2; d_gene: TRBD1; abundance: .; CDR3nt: TGCGCCAGCAGCCAAGCCATTTCGGGACAGGGGTATGGCTACACCTTC; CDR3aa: CASSQAISGQGYGYTF
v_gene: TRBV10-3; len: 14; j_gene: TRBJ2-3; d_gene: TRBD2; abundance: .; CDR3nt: TGTGCCATCGCCGGGACTAACCTAGGCGATACGCAGTATTTT; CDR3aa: CAIAGTNLGDTQYF
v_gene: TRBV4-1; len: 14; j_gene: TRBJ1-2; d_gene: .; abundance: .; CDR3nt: TGCGCCACTAAACCCCGGCAGCCTAACTATGGCTACACCTTC; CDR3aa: CATKPRQPNYGYTF
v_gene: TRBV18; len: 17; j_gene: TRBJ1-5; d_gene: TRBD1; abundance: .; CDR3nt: TGTGCCAGCTCAGCCGTTCAGGGGGACTCAGGCAATCAGCCCCAGCATTTT; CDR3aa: CASSAVQGDSGNQPQHF
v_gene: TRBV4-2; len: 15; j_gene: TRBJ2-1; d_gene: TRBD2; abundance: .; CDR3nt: TGTGCCAGCAGCCCCTGGGGACTAGCGGGAAATGAGCAGTTCTTC; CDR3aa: CASSPWGLAGNEQFF
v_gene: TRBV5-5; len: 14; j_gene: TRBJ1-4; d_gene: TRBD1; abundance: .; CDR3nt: TGTGCCAGCAGCTTCCTCGACAGGGCTGAAAAACTGTTTTTT; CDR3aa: CASSFLDRAEKLFF
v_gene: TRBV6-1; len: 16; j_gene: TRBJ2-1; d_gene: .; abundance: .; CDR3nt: TGTGCCAGCAGTGACGTGGCGGGCGTCCCTGGGCTTGAGCAGTTCTTC; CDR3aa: CASSDVAGVPGLEQFF
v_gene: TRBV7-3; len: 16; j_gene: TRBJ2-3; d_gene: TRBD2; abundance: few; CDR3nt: TGTGCCAGCAGCCCACTCGGGGGAGGGGGCACAGATACGCAGTATTTT; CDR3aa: CASSPLGGGGTDTQYF
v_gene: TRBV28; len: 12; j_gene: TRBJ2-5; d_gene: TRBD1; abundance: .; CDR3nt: TGTGCCAGCAGGGACAGGGCTCAGACCCAGTACTTC; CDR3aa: CASRDRAQTQYF
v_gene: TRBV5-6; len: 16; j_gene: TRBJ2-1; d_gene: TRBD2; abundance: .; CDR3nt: TGTGCCAGCAGCTTGGAACTAGCGGGGGGGCACAATGAGCAGTTCTTC; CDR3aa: CASSLELAGGHNEQFF
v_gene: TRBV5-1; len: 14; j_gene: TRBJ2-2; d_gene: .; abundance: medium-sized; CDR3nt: TGCGCCAGCAGCTTGTTCGGGCAGTTCCGTGAACTGTTTTTT; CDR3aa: CASSLFGQFRELFF
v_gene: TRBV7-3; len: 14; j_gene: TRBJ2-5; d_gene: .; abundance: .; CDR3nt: TGTGCCAGCAGCTTAAACGGAGGGCCAACGACCCAGTACTTC; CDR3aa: CASSLNGGPTTQYF
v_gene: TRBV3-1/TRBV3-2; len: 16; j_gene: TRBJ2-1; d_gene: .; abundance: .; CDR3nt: TGTGCCAGCAGCCAAGATGGAGGATACGGGAACAATGAGCAGTTCTTC; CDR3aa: CASSQDGGYGNNEQFF
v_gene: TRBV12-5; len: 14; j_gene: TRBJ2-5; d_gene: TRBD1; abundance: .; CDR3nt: TGTGCTAGTGGTTTAGGGACAGAGCAAGAGACCCAGTACTTC; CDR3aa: CASGLGTEQETQYF
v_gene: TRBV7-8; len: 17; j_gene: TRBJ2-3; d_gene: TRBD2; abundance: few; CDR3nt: TGTGCCAGCAGCTTAGGGGCTAGCGGGGGTCTCACAGATACGCAGTATTTT; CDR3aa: CASSLGASGGLTDTQYF
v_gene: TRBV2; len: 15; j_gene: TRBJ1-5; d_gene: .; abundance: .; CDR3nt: TGTGCCAGCAGTCAACAGCATTATAGCAATCAGCCCCAGCATTTT; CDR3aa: CASSQQHYSNQPQHF
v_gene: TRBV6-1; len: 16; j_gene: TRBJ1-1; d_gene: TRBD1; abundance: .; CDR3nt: TGTGCCAGCAGTGTGGGGACAGGGGCGATGAACACTGAAGCTTTCTTT; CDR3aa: CASSVGTGAMNTEAFF
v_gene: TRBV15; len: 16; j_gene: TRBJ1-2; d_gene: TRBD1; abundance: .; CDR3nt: TGTGCCACCAGCAGAGATAACAGGGGGCGTAACTATGGCTACACCTTC; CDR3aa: CATSRDNRGRNYGYTF
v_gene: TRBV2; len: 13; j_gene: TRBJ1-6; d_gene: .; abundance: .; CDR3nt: TGTGCCAGCAGTGCAGGGTATTCGTCACCCCTCCACTTT; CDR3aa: CASSAGYSSPLHF
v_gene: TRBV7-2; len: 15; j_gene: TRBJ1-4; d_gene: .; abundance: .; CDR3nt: TGTGCCAGCAGCTCGACGGCAGGGGTCGGTGAAAAACTGTTTTTT; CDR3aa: CASSSTAGVGEKLFF
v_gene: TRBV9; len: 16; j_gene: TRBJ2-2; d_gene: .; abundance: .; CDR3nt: TGTGCCAGCAGCGTAGTAGGAGGTGCGAACACCGGGGAGCTGTTTTTT; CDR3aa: CASSVVGGANTGELFF
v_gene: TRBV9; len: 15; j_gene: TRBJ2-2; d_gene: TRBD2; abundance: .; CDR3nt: TGTGCCAGCAGCGTAGGAGGGAGGGCCGCCGGGGAGCTGTTTTTT; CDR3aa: CASSVGGRAAGELFF
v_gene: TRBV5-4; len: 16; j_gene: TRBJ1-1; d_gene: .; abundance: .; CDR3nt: TGTGCCAGCAGCTTGGGCAGGGCAACACTGAACACTGAAGCTTTCTTT; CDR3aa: CASSLGRATLNTEAFF
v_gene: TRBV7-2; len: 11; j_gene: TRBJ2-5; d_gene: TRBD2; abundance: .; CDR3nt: TGTGCCAGCGGGCGGGGGGAGACCCAGTACTTC; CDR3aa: CASGRGETQYF
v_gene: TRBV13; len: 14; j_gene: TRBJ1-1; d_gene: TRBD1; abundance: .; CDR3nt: TGTGCCAGCAGCGTACAGGGGGCAAGGACTGAAGCTTTCTTT; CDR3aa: CASSVQGARTEAFF
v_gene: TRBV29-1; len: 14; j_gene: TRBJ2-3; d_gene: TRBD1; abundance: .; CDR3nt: TGCAGCGTTAAAACAGGGGGCGGCACAGATACGCAGTATTTT; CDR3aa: CSVKTGGGTDTQYF
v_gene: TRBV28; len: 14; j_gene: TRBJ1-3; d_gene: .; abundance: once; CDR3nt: TGTGCCAGCAGCCTGACAGGCGCTGGAAACACCATATATTTT; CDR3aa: CASSLTGAGNTIYF